Each of the 24 T cell receptor beta chains below was sequenced from the same sample in a study of blood T cell repertoires in COVID-19. The table came from immunoSEQ multiplex PCR; TCRdb's copy has only in-frame clones and leaves some out. The table has about 440,000 clones, approximately 88% seen once. Sequenced input: peripheral blood. The source is a woman aged 45 to 65 with COVID-19, enrolled during active disease.

CDR3 residues: CASRGGSATNEKLFF. As DNA, the CDR3 is TGTGCCAGCCGGGGGGGATCTGCAACTAATGAAAAACTGTTTTTT. The chain combines TRBV6-5 with TRBJ1-4, with D maybe TRBD1 (5 bases). The CDR3 spans 15 residues. Trimming cost V 8 bases and J 0 bases, with 13 bases left between them. Looked up from germline, CDR1 is MNHEY and CDR2 is SVGAGI.

The rearrangement uses TRBV6-5 and TRBJ1-4; no clear D gene. V was trimmed by 7 bases and J by 9 bases, leaving 21 bases between them. There are 15 residues in the CDR3. Germline assignment: CDR1 MNHEY and CDR2 SVGAGI. CDR3 sequence: CASTPVAGRRQKLFF. The CDR3 DNA follows: TGTGCCAGCACCCCAGTAGCGGGGAGAAGGCAAAAACTGTTTTTT.

J is TRBJ2-3 and V is TRBV9, with 9 nucleotides matching TRBD2. Trimming removed 2 bases from V and 3 bases from J; junction bases left unmatched: 7. The length of the CDR3 is 16 residues. Per the germline V gene, CDR1 is SGDLS and CDR2 is YYNGEE. The CDR3 DNA sequence: TGTGCCAGCAGCGTCCCTAGCGGGGTGCCTACAGATACGCAGTATTTT. Translation gives CASSVPSGVPTDTQYF.

J is TRBJ2-5 and V is TRBV5-1; 9 positions match TRBD2. This CDR3 is built from 14 residues. V lost 3 bases and J lost 5; bases outside the gene matches: 5. Looked up from germline, CDR1 is SGHRS and CDR2 is YFSETQ. This chain's CDR3 is CASSSGTSWETQYF. The CDR3 DNA sequence: TGCGCCAGCAGCTCCGGGACTAGCTGGGAGACCCAGTACTTC.

The chain uses TRBV30 and TRBJ2-7; 7 bases align to TRBD2. J gave up 7 bases and V 3 bases, and 12 bases lay outside the gene matches. Germline-derived CDR1 and CDR2 are GTSNPN and SVGIG (reference sequence). The CDR3 loop spans 14 amino acids. The CDR3 nucleotides read TGTGCCTGGAGGGGGAGGGCTAGGGAAGGGGAGCAGTACTTC. Translating it yields CAWRGRAREGEQYF.

This chain joins TRBV13 and TRBJ2-5; 8 positions agree with TRBD1. Unmatched junction bases numbered 4, after V lost 0 bases and J lost 4 bases. The CDR3 sequence is 15 residues long. Germline V gene sequence: CDR1 PRHDT, CDR2 FYEKMQ (reference sequence). CDR3: CASSLGTGDGETQYF. The CDR3 DNA follows: TGTGCCAGCAGCTTAGGGACAGGGGACGGAGAGACCCAGTACTTC.

The V gene is TRBV5-4, the J gene TRBJ2-2; 11 bases line up with TRBD2. CDR1 SGHNT and CDR2 YYREEE come from the germline V gene (reference sequence). V lost 4 bases and J lost 3; bases outside the gene matches: 8. The CDR3 extends over 17 amino acids. The CDR3 DNA is TGTGCCAGCAGCCATCGACTAGCGGGGCTATACACCGGGGAGCTGTTTTTT. It specifies CASSHRLAGLYTGELFF.

This chain uses TRBV9 with TRBJ1-2; 8 bases map to TRBD1. Germline V gene lookup returns CDR1 SGDLS and CDR2 YYNGEE. The CDR3 extends over 18 amino acids. The J segment lost 10 bases and the V segment lost 4 bases, leaving 24 bases of the junction unmatched. The CDR3 DNA is TGTGCCAGCAGCCCAAAACCTACCGGATCCGGGACAGGTGGACTCTACACCTTC. Its protein is CASSPKPTGSGTGGLYTF.

The chain uses TRBV5-1 and TRBJ2-7; a possible D gene is TRBD2 (6 bases). The CDR3 contains 16 residues. Germline CDR1 and CDR2: SGHRS and YFSETQ. V was cut by 0 bases and J by 7 bases, with 20 bases left in between. The CDR3 DNA follows: TGCGCCAGCAGCTTGGATGGAGGGGCGATTTTGGGGGAGCAGTACTTC. Its protein is CASSLDGGAILGEQYF. The full variable domain, in which reference TRBV5-1 and TRBJ2-7 provide the parts outside the CDR3, is KAGVTQTPRYLIKTRGQQVTLSCSPISGHRSVSWYQQTPGQGLQFLFEYFSETQRNKGNFPGRFSGRQFSNSRSEMNVSTLELGDSALYLCASSLDGGAILGEQYFGPGTRLTVT.

The chain combines TRBV5-5 with TRBJ2-7; a possible D gene is TRBD1 (7 bases). The length of the CDR3 is 16 residues. V was trimmed by 1 base and J by 2 bases, leaving 16 bases between them. From germline, CDR1 is SGHKS and CDR2 YYEKEE (reference sequence). The CDR3 spells CASSLLAQGGTYEQYF. For the CDR3, the DNA is TGTGCCAGCAGCTTGTTGGCGCAGGGGGGAACCTACGAGCAGTACTTC. The full variable domain, with the rest looked up from reference TRBV5-5 and TRBJ2-7, is DAGVTQSPTHLIKTRGQQVTLRCSPISGHKSVSWYQQVLGQGPQFIFQYYEKEERGRGNFPDRFSARQFPNYSSELNVNALLLGDSALYLCASSLLAQGGTYEQYFGPGTRLTVT.

The CDR3 DNA is TGTGCCAGCAGCCAAGGGGGGGGTGGTGGCGCTGAAGCTTTCTTT. Its protein is CASSQGGGGGAEAFF. This sequence joins TRBV3-1 (or the pseudogene TRBV3-2) and TRBJ1-1; possible D gene TRBD1, 5 bases. The germline V gene has CDR1 LGHDT and CDR2 YNNKEL (reference sequence). V dropped 1 base and J dropped 6 bases, with 15 bases sitting between them. The CDR3 extends over 15 amino acids.

The V and J genes are TRBV7-8 and TRBJ1-1; D gene uncertain. The V end was cut by 7 bases, the J end by 1 base, with 13 bases between. CDR3 length: 14 amino acids. CDR1 and CDR2 from the germline V gene are SGHVS and FQNEAQ. In nucleotides, the CDR3 is TGTGCCAGCACCACCGGAGACTCGAACACTGAAGCTTTCTTT. The encoded protein is CASTTGDSNTEAFF.

The V gene is TRBV29-1, the J gene TRBJ1-2; possible D gene TRBD1, 5 bases. Germline V gives CDR1 SQVTM, CDR2 ANQGSEA. V was pared by 3 bases and J by 4 bases, with 12 bases between. The CDR3 extends over 13 amino acids. CDR3 DNA: TGCAGCGTTGACGGGGGAGGAGGCTATGGCTACACCTTC. Translation gives CSVDGGGGYGYTF. Full variable domain (missing parts from reference TRBV29-1 and TRBJ1-2): SAVISQKPSRDICQRGTSLTIQCQVDSQVTMMFWYRQQPGQSLTLIATANQGSEATYESGFVIDKFPISRPNLTFSTLTVSNMSPEDSSIYLCSVDGGGGYGYTFGSGTRLTVV.

The V and J genes are TRBV30 and TRBJ1-1; the match to TRBD1 covers 10 bases. The CDR3 loop spans 12 amino acids. The ends lost 1 base at V and 11 bases at J; junction bases unmatched: 4. Germline CDR1 reads GTSNPN; CDR2 reads SVGIG (reference sequence). CDR3 sequence (DNA): TGTGCCTGGAGTGGGACAGGGGGGACGGCTTTCTTT. Encoded protein: CAWSGTGGTAFF.

This clone was seen a single time. This chain links TRBV27 with TRBJ1-1, with D possibly matching TRBD1 (6 bases). The CDR3 has 13 amino acids. CDR1 MNHEY and CDR2 SMNVEV come from the germline V gene (reference sequence). V was shortened by 3 bases and J by 4 bases, with 9 bases between the two germline ends. The CDR3 spells CASSLTGGTEAFF. CDR3 nucleotide sequence: TGTGCCAGCAGTTTGACAGGAGGCACTGAAGCTTTCTTT.

V and J are TRBV30 and TRBJ2-3; 11 bases align to TRBD2. The V segment lost 0 bases and the J segment 5 bases; nucleotides outside the gene matches: 10. CDR1 and CDR2 from the germline V gene are GTSNPN and SVGIG (reference sequence). This CDR3 comprises 17 residues. Here the CDR3 reads CAWSVERLAGGGDTQYF. The CDR3 DNA sequence: TGTGCCTGGAGTGTCGAGAGGCTAGCGGGGGGAGGAGATACGCAGTATTTT.

V is TRBV3-1 (or the pseudogene TRBV3-2) and J is TRBJ2-1; D ambiguous. The V and J ends lost 0 bases and 2 bases respectively, with 5 bases between them. CDR1 is LGHDT and CDR2 is YNNKEL in the germline V gene (reference sequence). CDR3 length: 14 residues. The CDR3 region has the DNA TGTGCCAGCAGCCAAGAGTCTGCCTACAATGAGCAGTTCTTC. It is translated as CASSQESAYNEQFF.

The chain links TRBV2 to TRBJ1-5; 9 bases line up with TRBD1. Germline-derived CDR1 and CDR2 are SNHLY and FYNNEI. The junction had 7 bases not matched to a gene; V was cut back by 7 bases and J by 6 bases. The CDR3 is made up of 14 amino acids. Written as DNA, the CDR3 is TGTGCCAGCATCCCGGACAGGGGAAGTCAGCCCCAGCATTTT. As protein: CASIPDRGSQPQHF.

The V call is TRBV2, the J call TRBJ1-3; possible D gene TRBD1, 5 bases. Germline V CDR1 and CDR2: SNHLY, FYNNEI. The CDR3 runs to 16 residues. V lost 4 bases, J lost 0 bases, and 13 bases lay in between. Written as DNA, the CDR3 is TGTGCCAGCAGTGGTACGGACACCTACTCTGGAAACACCATATATTTT. Protein product: CASSGTDTYSGNTIYF.

In its sample, this clone was seen once. J is TRBJ2-7 and V is TRBV9; a possible D gene is TRBD1 (6 bases). CDR3 size: 16 residues. Trimming shortened V by 3 bases and J by 5 bases, and 21 bases separated the two germline ends. The germline V gene encodes CDR1 SGDLS and CDR2 YYNGEE. CDR3 loop: CASSGHPWDTPHEQYF. The DNA of the CDR3 is TGTGCCAGCAGCGGCCACCCCTGGGACACCCCGCACGAGCAGTACTTC. Complete variable domain (other parts from reference TRBV9 and TRBJ2-7): DSGVTQTPKHLITATGQRVTLRCSPRSGDLSVYWYQQSLDQGLQFLIQYYNGEERAKGNILERFSAQQFPDLHSELNLSSLELGDSALYFCASSGHPWDTPHEQYFGPGTRLTVT.

In nucleotides, the CDR3 is TGTGCCAGTCGTACTCCGCGGGGAAACACCATATATTTT. Its translation: CASRTPRGNTIYF. The rearrangement joins TRBV11-2 to TRBJ1-3; the D is unclear. V lost 9 bases and J lost 4, with 13 bases in between. CDR3 length equals 13 residues. Germline-derived CDR1 and CDR2 are SGHAT and FQNNGV. Full variable domain (remainder filled in from reference TRBV11-2 and TRBJ1-3): EAGVAQSPRYKIIEKRQSVAFWCNPISGHATLYWYQQILGQGPKLLIQFQNNGVVDDSQLPKDRFSAERLKGVDSTLKIQPAKLEDSAVYLCASRTPRGNTIYFGEGSWLTVV.

This chain uses TRBV9 with TRBJ2-7; weak D call: TRBD1 (5 bases). Germline CDR1 and CDR2: SGDLS and YYNGEE. There are 14 residues in the CDR3. Deletions cut 0 bases from V and 4 bases from J, with 11 bases between. CDR3 region: CASSVGTLTYEQYF. In DNA, the CDR3 is TGTGCCAGCAGCGTAGGGACACTAACTTACGAGCAGTACTTC.

The V call is TRBV27, the J call TRBJ2-3; 7 bases align to TRBD1. The germline gives CDR1 MNHEY, CDR2 SMNVEV (reference sequence). The CDR3 spans 18 residues. V dropped 3 bases and J dropped 3; count of bases not matched to a gene: 15. The CDR3 reads CASSFGLAIEGATDTQYF. Written as DNA, the CDR3 is TGTGCCAGCAGTTTTGGTCTAGCTATTGAGGGGGCGACAGATACGCAGTATTTT.

This sequence joins TRBV3-1 (or the pseudogene TRBV3-2) and TRBJ2-3; D uncertain. V lost 0 bases and J lost 5, with 12 bases in between. The CDR3 runs to 15 residues. In germline, CDR1 is LGHDT, CDR2 YNNKEL (reference sequence). The CDR3 sequence is CASSQDLVRVDTQYF. CDR3 sequence (DNA): TGTGCCAGCAGCCAAGATCTAGTCCGAGTAGATACGCAGTATTTT.